The 28 T cell receptor beta chains listed next were all sequenced from one sample in a study of cytomegalovirus exposure and HLA in healthy donors. 60 Vbeta and 13 Jbeta primers were used in PCR. Sequenced by immunoSEQ multiplex PCR; TCRdb stores in-frame clones only, minus some. The sample yields approximately 70,000 clones, 72% seen once. The sample taken for sequencing was PBMCs. These receptors all stem from a woman between 40 and 55 years old in good health and CMV-seropositive.

This clone turned up a few times. This chain uses TRBV7-9 with TRBJ2-5; D possibly corresponds to TRBD2 (5 bases). Trimming removed 3 bases at V and 7 bases at J, with 12 bases between. CDR1 and CDR2 from the germline V gene are SEHNR and FQNEAQ (reference sequence). The CDR3 loop spans 13 amino acids. The CDR3 nucleotides read TGTGCCAGCAGCTTTGGGGTTCGGGGGACCCAGTACTTC. It translates to CASSFGVRGTQYF.

The chain links TRBV5-8 to TRBJ2-7, with D possibly TRBD1 on 5 matching bases. V shed 1 base and J shed 2 bases, with 10 bases lying between them. The germline gives CDR1 SGHTS, CDR2 YDEGEE. The CDR3 contains 14 residues. In DNA, the CDR3 is TGTGCCAGCAGCTTGACAGGACCTGCCTACGAGCAGTACTTC. Translation: CASSLTGPAYEQYF.

This clone was seen a handful of times. V gene TRBV12-5 combines with J gene TRBJ2-3, with TRBD2 matching 7 bases. The junction had 9 bases not matched to a gene; V was cut back by 9 bases and J by 6 bases. Germline V lookup: CDR1 LGHNT, CDR2 FRNRAP. The CDR3 totals 13 residues. CDR3 protein: CASRAGPGDTQYF. CDR3 sequence (DNA): TGTGCTAGCAGAGCGGGGCCCGGGGATACGCAGTATTTT. The variable domain in full, completed from reference TRBV12-5 and TRBJ2-3, reads DARVTQTPRHKVTEMGQEVTMRCQPILGHNTVFWYRQTMMQGLELLAYFRNRAPLDDSGMPKDRFSAEMPDATLATLKIQPSEPRDSAVYFCASRAGPGDTQYFGPGTRLTVL.

This chain uses TRBV30 with TRBJ2-5; the D is unclear. Trimming took off 0 bases at V and 3 bases at J, with 8 bases between the two ends. The CDR3 covers 13 residues. Germline loops: CDR1 GTSNPN, CDR2 SVGIG (reference sequence). This CDR3 is CAWSVLAEETQYF. CDR3 sequence (DNA): TGTGCCTGGAGTGTATTAGCCGAAGAGACCCAGTACTTC.

This clone was found a few times. V and J are TRBV7-9 and TRBJ1-4; 7 bases are a match to TRBD1. The J segment lost 5 bases and the V segment lost 5 bases, leaving 8 bases of the junction unmatched. CDR3 size: 15 residues. Germline lookup yields CDR1 SEHNR and CDR2 FQNEAQ (reference sequence). The DNA for the CDR3 is TGTGCCAGCAGCGTGGGGACAGTCACAAATGAAAAACTGTTTTTT. It codes for CASSVGTVTNEKLFF.

The chain employs TRBV7-2 and TRBJ2-3; 9 bases align to TRBD2. CDR3 length equals 16 residues. The V and J ends lost 0 bases and 4 bases, in that order; junction bases with no gene match: 5. The germline V gene has CDR1 SGHTA and CDR2 FQGNSA. The CDR3: CASSLAGGGASDTQYF. The CDR3 coding sequence is TGTGCCAGCAGCTTAGCTGGCGGGGGGGCCTCAGATACGCAGTATTTT.

The CDR3 spells CASRPSSTTGLTEAFF. The CDR3 nucleotides read TGTGCCAGCAGGCCAAGCTCGACCACAGGCCTCACTGAAGCTTTCTTT. The J gene is TRBJ1-1, the V gene TRBV25-1, with D maybe TRBD1 (5 bases). Trimming removed 6 bases from V and 4 bases from J, with 21 bases in between. The CDR3 loop spans 16 amino acids. Germline V CDR1 and CDR2: MGHDK, SYGVNS.

The gene calls are TRBV7-2 and TRBJ2-7; D unclear. CDR1 and CDR2 (germline): SGHTA, FQGNSA. The CDR3 loop spans 12 amino acids. The V gene lost 4 bases and the J gene lost 4 bases, with 8 bases spanning the gap. Here the CDR3 reads CASSSNRYEQYF. CDR3 DNA sequence: TGTGCCAGCAGCTCTAATCGGTACGAGCAGTACTTC.

This clone was seen a handful of times. This chain links TRBV5-6 with TRBJ2-1; 8 bases fit TRBD1. The CDR3 runs to 16 residues. V dropped 3 bases and J dropped 4; count of bases not matched to a gene: 9. CDR1 is SGHDT, CDR2 YYEEEE, per germline. CDR3 DNA: TGTGCCAGCAGCTGGAGGACAGGGCTCGCTTACAATGAGCAGTTCTTC. Its translation: CASSWRTGLAYNEQFF. The full variable domain, in which reference TRBV5-6 and TRBJ2-1 provide the parts outside the CDR3, is DAGVTQSPTHLIKTRGQQVTLRCSPKSGHDTVSWYQQALGQGPQFIFQYYEEEERQRGNFPDRFSGHQFPNYSSELNVNALLLGDSALYLCASSWRTGLAYNEQFFGPGTRLTVL.

J is TRBJ1-5 and V is TRBV2; 8 nucleotides agree with TRBD1. The CDR3 has 16 amino acids. Germline V gene lookup returns CDR1 SNHLY and CDR2 FYNNEI. Germline trimming cut 4 bases from V and 2 bases from J; bases unmatched to any gene: 7. DNA for the CDR3: TGTGCCAGCAGTGTGGGGCAGGGGGCTCGCAATCAGCCCCAGCATTTT. Its protein is CASSVGQGARNQPQHF.

This chain joins TRBV4-2 and TRBJ2-5, with 7 nucleotides matching TRBD2. The germline gives CDR1 LGHNA, CDR2 YNFKEQ. The J segment lost 7 bases and the V segment lost 6 bases, leaving 14 bases of the junction unmatched. This CDR3 comprises 15 residues. The CDR3 sequence: CASSREVLAEGTQYF. The CDR3 DNA reads as TGTGCCAGCAGTCGGGAGGTTCTAGCGGAGGGGACCCAGTACTTC.

J is TRBJ2-1 and V is TRBV25-1, with D perhaps TRBD2 (6 bases). Germline V lookup: CDR1 MGHDK, CDR2 SYGVNS. The CDR3 extends over 16 amino acids. Trimming took 4 bases from V and 8 from J, leaving 21 bases between them. CDR3 nucleotides: TGTGCCAGCAGTGGGTACCCCCGGGACTGGTTCGATGAGCAGTTCTTC. It encodes CASSGYPRDWFDEQFF.

The V gene is TRBV6-5, the J gene TRBJ2-5; D is unresolved. Near its end, the DNA agrees better with TRBJ2-7, so the J call may be wrong. The CDR3 has 13 residues. In germline, CDR1 is MNHEY, CDR2 SVGAGI. The CDR3 reads CASSYSGSYEQYF. CDR3 DNA sequence: TGTGCCAGCAGTTACTCGGGCAGCTACGAGCAGTACTTC.

V gene TRBV2 combines with J gene TRBJ2-1; 7 nucleotides match TRBD2. This CDR3 has 15 residues. V lost 3 bases to trimming and J lost 8 bases; unmatched junction nucleotides: 10. Germline CDR1 and CDR2: SNHLY and FYNNEI. CDR3 bases: TGTGCCAGCAGTGAGGGAGGGGCCCTTGTGGATGAGCAGTTCTTC. This sequence encodes CASSEGGALVDEQFF. Drawing the rest from reference TRBV2 and TRBJ2-1, the complete variable domain is EPEVTQTPSHQVTQMGQEVILRCVPISNHLYFYWYRQILGQKVEFLVSFYNNEISEKSEIFDDQFSVERPDGSNFTLKIRSTKLEDSAMYFCASSEGGALVDEQFFGPGTRLTVL.

This chain joins TRBV6-1 and TRBJ2-7, with TRBD1 identical over 8 bases. The CDR3 totals 14 residues. V lost 5 bases, J lost 4 bases, and 7 bases stayed unmatched. Germline assignment: CDR1 MNHNS and CDR2 SASEGT. The CDR3 DNA sequence: TGTGCCAGCAGTCCACGGACAGGGCGTTACGAGCAGTACTTC. It specifies CASSPRTGRYEQYF.

Note on this clone: The junction shows a germline mismatch at one end, possibly a read error. The chain carries TRBV5-4 and TRBJ1-2; D not certain. The CDR3 loop spans 17 amino acids. The germline V gene has CDR1 SGHNT and CDR2 YYREEE (reference sequence). In DNA, the CDR3 is TGTGCCAGCAGATTGGGGTCCTCATCCTCTATCGACTATGGCTACACCTTC. Translation: CASRLGSSSSIDYGYTF.

The chain is built from TRBV13 and TRBJ1-1, with 8 bases identical to TRBD1. J was trimmed by 3 bases and V by 5 bases; bases with no gene match: 8. The CDR3 loop spans 15 amino acids. Germline V lookup: CDR1 PRHDT, CDR2 FYEKMQ (reference sequence). The CDR3 bases are TGTGCCAGCAGCCCTCTACAGGGGGTGGACACTGAAGCTTTCTTT. Its protein is CASSPLQGVDTEAFF.

CDR3: CASSTRREDEQYF. DNA for the CDR3: TGTGCCAGCAGTACTCGAAGGGAGGACGAGCAGTACTTC. The gene calls are TRBV6-6 and TRBJ2-7; D is perhaps TRBD2 (6 bases). The V gene lost 5 bases and the J gene lost 5 bases, with 13 bases spanning the gap. The CDR3 consists of 13 residues. Germline CDR1 and CDR2: MNHNY and SVGAGI (reference sequence).

V and J are TRBV13 and TRBJ1-4; 7 positions match TRBD1. The CDR3 is 17 amino acids. The germline V gene has CDR1 PRHDT and CDR2 FYEKMQ (reference sequence). Germline trimming cut 5 bases from V and 6 bases from J; bases unmatched to any gene: 15. The CDR3 reads CASSQKTHRGGHEKLFF. Here the CDR3 DNA reads TGTGCCAGCAGCCAAAAAACCCACAGGGGCGGGCATGAAAAACTGTTTTTT.

The chain has TRBV2 and TRBJ2-2, with D uncertain. Germline V gene lookup returns CDR1 SNHLY and CDR2 FYNNEI. V was cut by 6 bases and J by 4 bases, with 9 bases left in between. The CDR3 spans 13 residues. For the CDR3, the DNA is TGTGCCAGCAGGGTTCGGAGCACCGGGGAGCTGTTTTTT. This translates into CASRVRSTGELFF.

This chain uses TRBV6-5 with TRBJ2-7; 11 bases agree with TRBD2. The CDR3 runs to 15 residues. With 0 bases clipped from V and 6 bases from J, the junction kept 4 bases outside the gene matches. Germline CDR1 is MNHEY and CDR2 is SVGAGI. The CDR3 DNA sequence: TGTGCCAGCAGTTACTCTAGCGGGGGGGCGTCCGAGCAGTACTTC. This codes for CASSYSSGGASEQYF.

The table lists this clone with a few counts. The genes are TRBV19 and TRBJ1-2; 9 bases match TRBD1. V lost 6 bases and J lost 5; bases outside the gene matches: 7. CDR3 length: 14 residues. CDR1 is LNHDA and CDR2 is SQIVND in the germline V gene (reference sequence). CDR3 sequence (DNA): TGTGCCAGTAGCCAGACAGGGGGTAGGTATGGCTACACCTTC. The encoded protein is CASSQTGGRYGYTF.

In its sample, this clone was seen a few times. Distinct nucleotide sequences in the sample also encode this CDR3. This chain connects TRBV6-5 to TRBJ1-2, with 12 positions matching TRBD1. CDR3 size: 14 residues. Germline-derived CDR1 and CDR2 are MNHEY and SVGAGI. V trimming: 6 bases; J trimming: 6 bases; junction bases outside the gene matches: 5. The CDR3 DNA sequence: TGTGCCAGCAGCCCGGGACAGGGGGCCGATGGCTACACCTTC. It is translated as CASSPGQGADGYTF.

This chain's CDR3 is CASSLGQSSYEQYF. The CDR3 region has the DNA TGTGCCAGCAGCTTAGGACAGAGCTCCTACGAGCAGTACTTC. The chain links TRBV11-3 to TRBJ2-7, with D maybe TRBD1 (5 bases). Per the germline V gene, CDR1 is SGHNT and CDR2 is YENEEA. Trimming shortened V by 1 base and J by 0 bases, and 7 bases separated the two germline ends. This CDR3 has 14 amino acids.

The J gene is TRBJ2-7, the V gene TRBV12-5; 9 bases are shared with TRBD1. The CDR3 extends over 16 amino acids. Per germline, CDR1 LGHNT and CDR2 FRNRAP. J was trimmed by 4 bases and V by 1 base; bases with no gene match: 8. The CDR3 sequence: CASGLGRGTGLYEQYF. CDR3 nucleotides: TGTGCTAGTGGTTTGGGGCGAGGGACAGGGCTGTACGAGCAGTACTTC.

This clone was found a few times. The chain joins TRBV5-1 to TRBJ1-1; no definite D call. V was cut by 8 bases and J by 0 bases, with 11 bases left in between. The germline V gene has CDR1 SGHRS and CDR2 YFSETQ. CDR3 size: 13 residues. The CDR3 nucleotides read TGCGCCAGTCTTTCAACTCTGAACACTGAAGCTTTCTTT. Encoded protein: CASLSTLNTEAFF. Supplemented by reference TRBV5-1 and TRBJ1-1, the full variable domain reads KAGVTQTPRYLIKTRGQQVTLSCSPISGHRSVSWYQQTPGQGLQFLFEYFSETQRNKGNFPGRFSGRQFSNSRSEMNVSTLELGDSALYLCASLSTLNTEAFFGQGTRLTVV.

The CDR3: CASSFGQLNTEAFF. For the CDR3, the DNA is TGTGCCAGCAGCTTCGGACAGTTGAACACTGAAGCTTTCTTT. The gene calls are TRBV7-8 and TRBJ1-1; maybe TRBD1 (6 bases). The CDR3 spans 14 residues. V shed 3 bases and J shed 0 bases, with 8 bases lying between them. Looked up from germline, CDR1 is SGHVS and CDR2 is FQNEAQ.

The V call is TRBV7-3, the J call TRBJ2-1; tentatively, D is TRBD2 (5 bases). CDR1 is SGHTA, CDR2 FQGTGA, per germline. V was clipped by 0 bases and J by 6 bases, with 9 bases between them. This CDR3 region has 14 residues. CDR3 coding DNA: TGTGCCAGCAGCTTAACATCGGGGAGCAATGAGCAGTTCTTC. It translates to CASSLTSGSNEQFF.